This TCR beta chain was identified during a study of T cell clonality in common variable immunodeficiency. Study-wide results and caveats: Fewer deletions and N-nucleotide insertions were reportedly seen in common variable immunodeficiency TCR beta sequences.

CDR1 and CDR2 from the germline V gene are KGHSH and LQKENI. Trimming left V 3 bases short and J 2 bases short, with 11 bases between. The CDR3 is 16 amino acids. Clones were sequenced by immunoSEQ multiplex PCR, and TCRdb holds only the in-frame ones, with some missing. The data show about 16,000 clones, with none appearing a single time. This clone was found many times. The antigen remains undetermined. The CDR3 goes on 3 residues after the read ends, and that part is filled in from the germline J gene. The chain couples TRBV18 to TRBJ2-6; maybe TRBD1 (5 bases). Sequenced material: peripheral blood mononuclear cells. This clonotype was obtained from a human donor with common variable immunodeficiency. The CDR3 loop reads CASSPNQGTGANVLTF. CDR3 DNA, as far as it was read: TGTGCCAGCTCACCCAACCAGGGTACTGGGGCCAACGTC.